One sample yielded the 13 T cell receptor beta chains listed below, sequenced in a study of T cell repertoires in cytomegalovirus infection. TCRdb fed the reads into MiXCR, producing one record per CDR3 protein. The data contain roughly 500,000 distinct CDR3 sequences, about 39% of them seen just once; the ten biggest clones take up just under 45%. Antigens of these TCRs are unknown. Source: cultured PBMCs, taken from culture after CMV antigen stimulation. The receptors were gathered from a human donor in good health (CMV status not recorded). Some clones in this sample may be carry-over from other donors' samples.

The V gene is TRBV6-5, the J gene TRBJ1-1, with a weak D call TRBD1 (6 bases). Deletions cut 2 bases from V and 1 base from J, with 14 bases between. The CDR3 sequence is 16 residues long. Germline-derived CDR1 and CDR2 are MNHEY and SVGAGI. The CDR3, as DNA: TGTGCCAGCAGTTACCGGCCAGGGGCCAGGAACACTGAAGCTTTCTTT. Encoded protein: CASSYRPGARNTEAFF.

This clonotype was recorded many times. J is TRBJ2-5 and V is TRBV7-6; 9 positions match TRBD1. The junction had 12 bases not matched to a gene; V was cut back by 5 bases and J by 2 bases. CDR3 length: 17 residues. Germline assignment: CDR1 SGHVS and CDR2 FNYEAQ. The CDR3 DNA reads as TGTGCCAGCAGCCAACTCACAGGGGGCTGGAATCAAGAGACCCAGTACTTC. Protein product: CASSQLTGGWNQETQYF.

This clonotype appeared a few times. The V call is TRBV7-2, the J call TRBJ2-2; a possible D gene is TRBD1 (5 bases). Germline CDR1 reads SGHTA; CDR2 reads FQGNSA. V was clipped by 4 bases and J by 6 bases, with 9 bases between them. The CDR3 has 13 amino acids. This CDR3 reads CASSYWTPGELFF. The CDR3 DNA reads as TGTGCCAGCAGCTACTGGACACCCGGGGAGCTGTTTTTT.

The chain recombines TRBV7-2 with TRBJ1-2; D ambiguous. The germline gives CDR1 SGHTA, CDR2 FQGNSA. The V gene lost 4 bases and the J gene lost 7 bases, with 19 bases spanning the gap. The CDR3 contains 15 residues. CDR3 sequence: CASSSTRRLRGGYTF. As DNA, the CDR3 is TGTGCCAGCAGCTCTACACGGCGCCTCCGAGGTGGCTACACCTTC.

The chain has TRBV10-3 and TRBJ2-3; TRBD1 or TRBD2 may be the D gene (5 bases each). Between the trimmed V and J ends, which lost 6 bases and 2 bases, there was a span of 24 bases. The CDR3 contains 18 residues. Germline V gene lookup returns CDR1 ENHRY and CDR2 SYGVKD. CDR3 in DNA: TGTGCCATCAGCGGGGACGCCCCACCACCCCTCGCCACAGATACGCAGTATTTT. Protein: CAISGDAPPPLATDTQYF.

The genes are TRBV19 and TRBJ1-1; 8 bases map to TRBD1. The J segment lost 1 base and the V segment lost 7 bases, leaving 5 bases of the junction unmatched. This CDR3 comprises 14 residues. Germline lookup yields CDR1 LNHDA and CDR2 SQIVND (reference sequence). CDR3 nucleotides: TGTGCCAGTACCGGGGGGACAGGGAACACTGAAGCTTTCTTT. Protein product: CASTGGTGNTEAFF.

V gene TRBV7-2 combines with J gene TRBJ2-7, with D uncertain. Germline CDR1 SGHTA, CDR2 FQGNSA. The CDR3 covers 13 residues. Trimming left V 0 bases short and J 9 bases short, with 12 bases between. DNA of the CDR3: TGTGCCAGCAGCTTAGCTGATCCCCTGGGGCAGTACTTC. Amino acids: CASSLADPLGQYF.

The chain links TRBV27 to TRBJ2-1; 9 positions match TRBD1. This CDR3 region has 14 residues. From germline, CDR1 is MNHEY and CDR2 SMNVEV (reference sequence). V shed 3 bases and J 9 bases; nucleotides not matched to a gene: 6. CDR3 sequence reads: CASSFLDRGSEQFF. DNA for the CDR3: TGTGCCAGCAGTTTCTTGGACAGGGGAAGTGAGCAGTTCTTC.

This clonotype showed up many times. The gene calls are TRBV7-2 and TRBJ2-3; 14 bases fit TRBD2. V was clipped by 5 bases and J by 4 bases; unmatched bases: 8. This CDR3 is 17 amino acids long. From germline, CDR1 is SGHTA and CDR2 FQGNSA. CDR3 bases: TGTGCCAGCAGCCTCGGACTAGCGGGGGGTTCGCCAGATACGCAGTATTTT. Amino acid sequence: CASSLGLAGGSPDTQYF. The variable domain in full, completed from reference TRBV7-2 and TRBJ2-3, reads GAGVSQSPSNKVTEKGKDVELRCDPISGHTALYWYRQSLGQGLEFLIYFQGNSAPDKSGLPSDRFSAERTGGSVSTLTIQRTQQEDSAVYLCASSLGLAGGSPDTQYFGPGTRLTVL.

V is TRBV7-2 and J is TRBJ2-2; 8 bases agree with TRBD2. The germline V gene has CDR1 SGHTA and CDR2 FQGNSA. The CDR3 totals 17 residues. V gave up 3 bases and J gave up 5 bases; unmatched junction bases: 11. The CDR3 nucleotides read TGTGCCAGCAGCTTGACCCGGGGGGGGAGCGGGACCGGGGAGCTGTTTTTT. Amino acid sequence: CASSLTRGGSGTGELFF.

J is TRBJ1-2 and V is TRBV7-2; maybe TRBD1 (6 bases). V gave up 5 bases and J gave up 4 bases, with 14 bases separating them. Germline CDR1 and CDR2: SGHTA and FQGNSA. The CDR3 has 14 residues. CDR3 DNA sequence: TGTGCCAGCAGCCAAAGGGGGGGTACCTATGGCTACACCTTC. Amino acid sequence: CASSQRGGTYGYTF.

The chain recombines TRBV20-1 with TRBJ2-3; 12 positions match TRBD2. The CDR3 has 15 amino acids. Germline V gene lookup returns CDR1 DFQATT and CDR2 SNEGSKA (reference sequence). V shed 0 bases, J shed 5 bases, and the junction held 3 bases outside the gene matches. Here the CDR3 DNA reads TGCAGTGCTAGAGAACTAGCGGGAGGAGGAGATACGCAGTATTTT. Translation: CSARELAGGGDTQYF.

As regards this clonotype: A far larger clone is one base from this, pointing to a likely read error. The CDR3 region has the DNA TGTGCCAGCAGCTTAGAGAATGAGCAGTTCTTC. Translation: CASSLENEQFF. The chain employs TRBV7-9 and TRBJ2-1; D gene uncertain. The CDR3 extends over 11 amino acids. Germline CDR1 is SEHNR and CDR2 is FQNEAQ (reference sequence). The V gene lost 1 base and the J gene lost 7 bases, with 2 bases spanning the gap.